Listed below are T cell receptor beta chains from one sample, sequenced in a study of OX40 agonist ivuxolimab in advanced cancers. Libraries were prepared by immunoSEQ multiplex PCR; TCRdb keeps only in-frame clonotypes and omits some of them. In the table there are approximately 68,000 clones, 87% of which are singletons. Sequencing used CD4+ or CD8+ T cells sorted from blood, obtained in a trial of the OX40 agonist ivuxolimab. Every receptor here comes from an adult with an advanced solid tumor such as melanoma, head and neck, liver or kidney cancer. CDR3s include the opening cysteine and the closing phenylalanine or tryptophan. D genes are given only for firm matches. Size values are once, few and many counts, or a class for expanded clones, and some rows have none.

abundance: -; v_gene: TRBV2; j_gene: TRBJ1-4; d_gene: -; CDR3aa: CATAPSPNEKLFF; CDR3nt: TGTGCCACCGCCCCCTCCCCCAATGAAAAACTGTTTTTT
abundance: -; v_gene: TRBV5-6; j_gene: TRBJ1-1; d_gene: TRBD1; CDR3aa: CASSFAQGGTEAFF; CDR3nt: TGTGCCAGCAGCTTCGCACAGGGGGGCACTGAAGCTTTCTTT
abundance: -; v_gene: TRBV4-3; j_gene: TRBJ2-1; d_gene: TRBD2; CDR3aa: CASSQTGLGGLEQFF; CDR3nt: TGCGCCAGCAGCCAAACGGGACTAGGCGGCTTGGAGCAGTTCTTC
abundance: -; v_gene: TRBV6-1; j_gene: TRBJ1-3; d_gene: -; CDR3aa: CASSEGVGSSGNTIYF; CDR3nt: TGTGCCAGCAGTGAAGGCGTGGGGTCCTCTGGAAACACCATATATTTT
abundance: -; v_gene: TRBV5-1; j_gene: TRBJ2-3; d_gene: TRBD1; CDR3aa: CASSVTPGGSSDTQYF; CDR3nt: TGCGCCAGCAGCGTAACCCCAGGGGGCAGTTCAGATACGCAGTATTTT
abundance: -; v_gene: TRBV4-1; j_gene: TRBJ1-1; d_gene: -; CDR3aa: CASSHPGGGRSEAFF; CDR3nt: TGCGCCAGCAGCCATCCCGGGGGGGGGCGGTCTGAAGCTTTCTTT
abundance: once; v_gene: TRBV30; j_gene: TRBJ2-3; d_gene: TRBD2; CDR3aa: CAWTKGLAGGTDTQYF; CDR3nt: TGTGCCTGGACCAAAGGACTAGCGGGAGGTACAGATACGCAGTATTTT
abundance: -; v_gene: TRBV10-3; j_gene: TRBJ2-7; d_gene: TRBD2; CDR3aa: CASGTSGKDEQYF; CDR3nt: TGTGCCAGCGGGACTAGCGGAAAGGACGAGCAGTACTTC
abundance: -; v_gene: TRBV9; j_gene: TRBJ1-5; d_gene: -; CDR3aa: CASSVDGRSNQPQHF; CDR3nt: TGTGCCAGCAGCGTAGACGGACGGAGCAATCAGCCCCAGCATTTT
abundance: -; v_gene: TRBV28; j_gene: TRBJ2-5; d_gene: TRBD2; CDR3aa: CASGLATQETQYF; CDR3nt: TGTGCCTCGGGACTAGCGACACAAGAGACCCAGTACTTC
abundance: -; v_gene: TRBV5-1; j_gene: TRBJ1-2; d_gene: TRBD1; CDR3aa: CASSSGTGTGGGYTF; CDR3nt: TGCGCCAGCAGCTCGGGGACAGGGACCGGTGGAGGCTACACCTTC
abundance: -; v_gene: TRBV2; j_gene: TRBJ1-5; d_gene: TRBD1; CDR3aa: CASSGQGTSNQPQHF; CDR3nt: TGTGCCAGCAGCGGACAGGGTACTAGCAATCAGCCCCAGCATTTT
abundance: once; v_gene: TRBV6-5; j_gene: TRBJ1-4; d_gene: -; CDR3aa: CASSENEKLFF; CDR3nt: TGTGCCAGCAGTGAGAATGAAAAACTGTTTTTT
abundance: -; v_gene: TRBV28; j_gene: TRBJ2-5; d_gene: -; CDR3aa: CASSLGLVETQYF; CDR3nt: TGTGCCAGCAGTTTAGGCCTAGTGGAGACCCAGTACTTC
abundance: once; v_gene: TRBV25-1; j_gene: TRBJ1-1; d_gene: -; CDR3aa: CASSTRTLNTEAFF; CDR3nt: TGTGCCAGCAGTACCAGGACCCTGAACACTGAAGCTTTCTTT
abundance: -; v_gene: TRBV7-6; j_gene: TRBJ2-7; d_gene: -; CDR3aa: CATKNVGADEQYF; CDR3nt: TGTGCCACAAAAAACGTGGGCGCGGACGAGCAGTACTTC
abundance: once; v_gene: TRBV7-2; j_gene: TRBJ1-2; d_gene: TRBD1; CDR3aa: CASSLWAGGTAEYGYTF; CDR3nt: TGTGCCAGCAGCTTATGGGCAGGGGGGACAGCAGAATATGGCTACACCTTC
abundance: once; v_gene: TRBV28; j_gene: TRBJ1-5; d_gene: -; CDR3aa: CASSLSSGRVNQPQHF; CDR3nt: TGTGCCAGCAGTTTATCCTCGGGACGGGTCAATCAGCCCCAGCATTTT
abundance: -; v_gene: TRBV18; j_gene: TRBJ1-5; d_gene: -; CDR3aa: CASSPGTLINQPQHF; CDR3nt: TGTGCCAGCTCTCCCGGGACACTAATTAATCAGCCCCAGCATTTT
abundance: -; v_gene: TRBV6-5; j_gene: TRBJ2-7; d_gene: -; CDR3aa: CASSGVGPSEQYF; CDR3nt: TGTGCCAGCAGTGGGGTGGGGCCTAGCGAGCAGTACTTC
abundance: -; v_gene: TRBV5-5; j_gene: TRBJ2-7; d_gene: -; CDR3aa: CASSLVSGAYEQYF; CDR3nt: TGTGCCAGCAGCTTGGTAAGCGGAGCCTACGAGCAGTACTTC
abundance: -; v_gene: TRBV19; j_gene: TRBJ2-5; d_gene: TRBD2; CDR3aa: CASSFGLAGDETQYF; CDR3nt: TGTGCCAGTAGCTTCGGACTAGCGGGAGATGAGACCCAGTACTTC
abundance: -; v_gene: TRBV7-2; j_gene: TRBJ2-3; d_gene: -; CDR3aa: CASSFRGTDTQYF; CDR3nt: TGTGCCAGCAGCTTCCGGGGCACAGATACGCAGTATTTT
abundance: -; v_gene: TRBV19; j_gene: TRBJ2-5; d_gene: -; CDR3aa: CASRYAETQYF; CDR3nt: TGTGCCAGTAGATACGCAGAGACCCAGTACTTC
abundance: -; v_gene: TRBV2; j_gene: TRBJ1-5; d_gene: TRBD1; CDR3aa: CASRGQGVGNQPQHF; CDR3nt: TGTGCCAGCAGGGGACAGGGAGTCGGCAATCAGCCCCAGCATTTT
abundance: -; v_gene: TRBV28; j_gene: TRBJ2-7; d_gene: -; CDR3aa: CASSHPTYEQYF; CDR3nt: TGTGCCAGCAGTCACCCAACCTACGAGCAGTACTTC
abundance: -; v_gene: TRBV5-1; j_gene: TRBJ2-2; d_gene: -; CDR3aa: CASSALAEPNTGELFF; CDR3nt: TGCGCCAGCAGCGCCTTGGCAGAACCGAACACCGGGGAGCTGTTTTTT
abundance: once; v_gene: TRBV7-9; j_gene: TRBJ1-4; d_gene: -; CDR3aa: CASSLGQRNEKLFF; CDR3nt: TGTGCCAGCAGCTTAGGACAGCGTAATGAAAAACTGTTTTTT
abundance: -; v_gene: TRBV5-5; j_gene: TRBJ1-5; d_gene: -; CDR3aa: CASSLAVGGGQPQHF; CDR3nt: TGTGCCAGCAGCTTGGCGGTCGGCGGCGGGCAGCCCCAGCATTTT